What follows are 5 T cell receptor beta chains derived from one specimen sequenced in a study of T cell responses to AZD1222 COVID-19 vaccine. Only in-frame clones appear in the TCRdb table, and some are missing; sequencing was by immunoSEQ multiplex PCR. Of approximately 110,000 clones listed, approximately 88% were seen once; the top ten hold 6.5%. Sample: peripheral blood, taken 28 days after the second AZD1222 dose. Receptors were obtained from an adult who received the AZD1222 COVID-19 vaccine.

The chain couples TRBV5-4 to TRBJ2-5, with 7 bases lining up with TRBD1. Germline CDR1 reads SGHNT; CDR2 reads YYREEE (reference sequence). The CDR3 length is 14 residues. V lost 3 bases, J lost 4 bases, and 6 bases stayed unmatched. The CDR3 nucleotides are TGTGCCAGCAGCTCACAGGGGTTTGCAGAGACCCAGTACTTC. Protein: CASSSQGFAETQYF.

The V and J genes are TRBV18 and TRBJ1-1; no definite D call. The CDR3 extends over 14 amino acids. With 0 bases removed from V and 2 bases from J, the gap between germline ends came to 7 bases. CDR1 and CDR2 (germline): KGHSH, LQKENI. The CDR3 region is CASSPPGQNTEAFF. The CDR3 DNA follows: TGTGCCAGCTCACCACCGGGCCAAAACACTGAAGCTTTCTTT.

DNA for the CDR3: TGTGCCACCAGTGATCCGGGACAGGGGGACAATGAGCAGTTCTTC. It codes for CATSDPGQGDNEQFF. This chain connects TRBV24-1 to TRBJ2-1; 11 bases are a match to TRBD1. The CDR3 spans 15 residues. J lost 5 bases, V lost 3 bases, and 2 bases had no gene match. The V gene's germline CDR1 is KGHDR and CDR2 SFDVKD.

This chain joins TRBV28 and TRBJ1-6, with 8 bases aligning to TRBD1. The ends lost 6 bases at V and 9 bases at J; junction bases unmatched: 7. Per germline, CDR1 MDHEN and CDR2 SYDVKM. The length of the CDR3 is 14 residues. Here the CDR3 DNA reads TGTGCCAGCAGCACTACAGGGGGAAGTTCACCCCTCCACTTT. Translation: CASSTTGGSSPLHF.

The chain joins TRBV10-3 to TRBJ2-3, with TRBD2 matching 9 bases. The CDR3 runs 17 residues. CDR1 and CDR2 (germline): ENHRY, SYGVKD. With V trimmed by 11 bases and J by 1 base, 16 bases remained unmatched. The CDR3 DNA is TGTGCCTCGTACCCACCGCTGGCGGGGGGGCGCACAGATACGCAGTATTTT. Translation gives CASYPPLAGGRTDTQYF.